This TCR beta chain is from a study of blood T cell repertoires in COVID-19. The overall study: The United States, Italy and Spain were the sources of the acute and convalescent COVID-19 samples. The cDNA or gDNA used as material had been derived from T cells, B-cell-depleted T cells, or PBMCs.

The repertoire was sequenced with immunoSEQ multiplex PCR; TCRdb's copy has only in-frame clones and lacks some. The repertoire holds nearly 90,000 clones, with about 87% as singletons. Trimming shortened V by 8 bases and J by 5 bases, and 30 bases separated the two germline ends. The CDR3 length is 18 residues. CDR1 is MNHEY, CDR2 SMNVEV, per germline (reference sequence). The TCR originated in a man older than 75 with acute or convalescent COVID-19. The chain is built from TRBV27 and TRBJ2-5; weak D call: TRBD1 (6 bases). The specimen sequenced was peripheral blood. This chain's CDR3 is CASGLDRRAIGTRETQYF. CDR3 sequence (DNA): TGTGCCAGCGGCCTAGACAGGCGGGCCATAGGGACCCGGGAGACCCAGTACTTC.